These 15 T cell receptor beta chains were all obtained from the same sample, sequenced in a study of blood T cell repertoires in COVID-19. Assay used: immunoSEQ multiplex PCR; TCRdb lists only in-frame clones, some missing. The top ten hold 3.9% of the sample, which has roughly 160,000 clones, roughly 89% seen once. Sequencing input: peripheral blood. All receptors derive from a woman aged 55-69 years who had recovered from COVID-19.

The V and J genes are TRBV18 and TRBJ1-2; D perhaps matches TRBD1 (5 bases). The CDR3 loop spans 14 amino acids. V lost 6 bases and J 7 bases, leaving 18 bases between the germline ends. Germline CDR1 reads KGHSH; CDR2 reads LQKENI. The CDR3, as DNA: TGTGCCAGCTCCTCCGGCGGCAGGGACTCTGGCTACACCTTC. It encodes CASSSGGRDSGYTF.

CDR3 in DNA: TGTGCCAGCAGTTTGTACTCTGGGGCCAACGTCCTGACTTTC. This gives the protein CASSLYSGANVLTF. The chain employs TRBV28 and TRBJ2-6; D is unresolved. The V end was cut by 3 bases, the J end by 0 bases, with 3 bases between. CDR1 and CDR2 (germline): MDHEN, SYDVKM. This CDR3 region has 14 residues.

CDR3 loop: CASSLAAGTDQPQHF. The CDR3 coding sequence is TGTGCCAGTAGCCTTGCCGCCGGGACAGATCAGCCCCAGCATTTT. The V call is TRBV19, the J call TRBJ1-5; 7 nucleotides line up with TRBD1. The CDR3 has 15 amino acids. Germline CDR1 LNHDA, CDR2 SQIVND (reference sequence). The J segment lost 5 bases and the V segment lost 6 bases, leaving 10 bases of the junction unmatched.

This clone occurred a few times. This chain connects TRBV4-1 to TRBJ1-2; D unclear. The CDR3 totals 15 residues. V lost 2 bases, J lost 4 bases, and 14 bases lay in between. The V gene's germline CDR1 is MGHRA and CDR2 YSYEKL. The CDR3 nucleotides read TGCGCCAGCAGCCAAAGGGAGGCAGGAGGCTATGGCTACACCTTC. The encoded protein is CASSQREAGGYGYTF.

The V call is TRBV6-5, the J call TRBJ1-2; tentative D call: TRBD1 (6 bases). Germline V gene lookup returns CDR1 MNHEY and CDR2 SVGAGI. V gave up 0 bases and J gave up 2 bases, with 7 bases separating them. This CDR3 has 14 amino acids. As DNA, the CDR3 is TGTGCCAGCAGTTACTCGGACAGCAACTATGGCTACACCTTC. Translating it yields CASSYSDSNYGYTF.

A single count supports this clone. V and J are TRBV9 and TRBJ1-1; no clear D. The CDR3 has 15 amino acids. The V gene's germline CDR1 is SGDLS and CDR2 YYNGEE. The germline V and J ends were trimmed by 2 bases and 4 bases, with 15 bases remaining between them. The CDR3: CASSVGGLSGTEAFF. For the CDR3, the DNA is TGTGCCAGCAGCGTGGGAGGACTTTCAGGCACTGAAGCTTTCTTT.

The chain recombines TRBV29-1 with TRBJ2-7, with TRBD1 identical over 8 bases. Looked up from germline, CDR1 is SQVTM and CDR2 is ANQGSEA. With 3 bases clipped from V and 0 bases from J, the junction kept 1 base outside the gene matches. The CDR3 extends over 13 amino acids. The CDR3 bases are TGCAGCGTTGACGGGACAGGCTCCTACGAGCAGTACTTC. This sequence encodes CSVDGTGSYEQYF.

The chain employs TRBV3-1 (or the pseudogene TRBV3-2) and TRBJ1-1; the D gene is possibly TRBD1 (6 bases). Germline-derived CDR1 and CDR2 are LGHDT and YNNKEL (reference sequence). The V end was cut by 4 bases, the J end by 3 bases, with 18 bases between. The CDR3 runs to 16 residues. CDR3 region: CASSPGERGKYTEAFF. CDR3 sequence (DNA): TGTGCCAGCAGCCCAGGGGAGCGGGGAAAGTACACTGAAGCTTTCTTT.

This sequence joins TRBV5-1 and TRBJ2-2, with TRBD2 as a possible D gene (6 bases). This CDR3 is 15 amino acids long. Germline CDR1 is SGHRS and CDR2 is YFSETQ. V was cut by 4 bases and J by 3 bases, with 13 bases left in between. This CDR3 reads CASSPGDLHTGELFF. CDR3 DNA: TGCGCCAGCAGCCCGGGGGACTTACACACCGGGGAGCTGTTTTTT. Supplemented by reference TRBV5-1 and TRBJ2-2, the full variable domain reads KAGVTQTPRYLIKTRGQQVTLSCSPISGHRSVSWYQQTPGQGLQFLFEYFSETQRNKGNFPGRFSGRQFSNSRSEMNVSTLELGDSALYLCASSPGDLHTGELFFGEGSRLTVL.

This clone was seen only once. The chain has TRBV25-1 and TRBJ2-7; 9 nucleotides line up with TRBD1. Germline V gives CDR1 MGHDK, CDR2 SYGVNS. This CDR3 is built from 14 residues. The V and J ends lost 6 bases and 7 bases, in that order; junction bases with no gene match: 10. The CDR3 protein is CASSSGTGSWEQYF. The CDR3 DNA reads TGTGCCAGCAGCTCCGGGACAGGGAGTTGGGAGCAGTACTTC.

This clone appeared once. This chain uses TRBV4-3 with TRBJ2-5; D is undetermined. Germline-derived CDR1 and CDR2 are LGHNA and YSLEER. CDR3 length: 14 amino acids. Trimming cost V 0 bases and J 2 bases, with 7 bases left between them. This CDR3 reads CASSQESRQETQYF. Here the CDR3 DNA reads TGCGCCAGCAGCCAAGAGAGTCGTCAAGAGACCCAGTACTTC.

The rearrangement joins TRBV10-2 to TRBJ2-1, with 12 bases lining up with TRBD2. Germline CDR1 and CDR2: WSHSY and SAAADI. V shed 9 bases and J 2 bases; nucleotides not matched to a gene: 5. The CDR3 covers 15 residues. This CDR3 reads CASSASGGAYNEQFF. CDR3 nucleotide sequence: TGCGCCAGTTCAGCTAGCGGGGGGGCCTACAATGAGCAGTTCTTC.

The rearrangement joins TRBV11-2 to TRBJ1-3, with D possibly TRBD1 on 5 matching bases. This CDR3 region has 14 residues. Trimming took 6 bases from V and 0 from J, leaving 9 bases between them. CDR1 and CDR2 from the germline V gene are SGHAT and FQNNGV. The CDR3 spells CASSPGHSGNTIYF. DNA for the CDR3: TGTGCCAGCAGTCCAGGGCACTCTGGAAACACCATATATTTT.

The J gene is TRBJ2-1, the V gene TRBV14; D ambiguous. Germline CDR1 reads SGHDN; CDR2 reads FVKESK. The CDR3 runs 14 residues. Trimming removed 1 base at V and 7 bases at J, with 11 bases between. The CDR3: CASSQGYPMNEQFF. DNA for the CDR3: TGTGCCAGCAGCCAAGGCTACCCTATGAATGAGCAGTTCTTC.

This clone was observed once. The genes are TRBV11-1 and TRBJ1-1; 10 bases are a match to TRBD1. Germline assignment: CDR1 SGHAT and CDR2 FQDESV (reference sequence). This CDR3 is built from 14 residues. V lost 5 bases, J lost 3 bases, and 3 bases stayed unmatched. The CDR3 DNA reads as TGTGCCAGCAGCGTAGACAGGGGGCACACTGAAGCTTTCTTT. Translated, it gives CASSVDRGHTEAFF.